This T cell receptor (beta chain) was documented in a study of T cell responses to AZD1222 COVID-19 vaccine. Study-wide findings and caveats: The reported proportion of spike-specific TCRs targeting unmutated variant regions was nearly half.

Notes on this clone: Its antigen remains unidentified.

Germline V gene sequence: CDR1 LNHNV, CDR2 YYDKDF (reference sequence). The CDR3 extends over 18 amino acids. Deletions cut 0 bases from V and 0 bases from J, with 18 bases between. Repertoires were generated with immunoSEQ multiplex PCR, while TCRdb's copy carries only in-frame clones and drops some. The sample comprises 150,000 to 200,000 clones, 85% to 90% of which are singletons, and 3.5% to 4.5% rests with the top ten. The rearrangement links TRBV15 to TRBJ2-7, with a tentative D call TRBD2 (5 bases). The origin of this receptor is an adult who received the MenACWY meningococcal vaccine as a control. The sequenced sample was peripheral blood, obtained 28 days after the second dose of the MenACWY control vaccine. CDR3 sequence: CATSRDLPITEGSYEQYF. The CDR3 nucleotides are TGTGCCACCAGCAGAGATCTCCCTATCACTGAGGGCTCCTACGAGCAGTACTTC. Based on the CDR3 plus reference TRBV15 and TRBJ2-7, the full variable domain is DAMVIQNPRYQVTQFGKPVTLSCSQTLNHNVMYWYQQKSSQAPKLLFHYYDKDFNNEADTPDNFQSRRPNTSFCFLDIRSPGLGDTAMYLCATSRDLPITEGSYEQYFGPGTRLTVT.